This TCR beta chain was documented in a study of T cells after yellow fever vaccination. There are a few counts of this clonotype. Its cognate antigen is unknown. Broader study findings: Peak timing came faster in the weaker secondary response, day 5 versus 15. Most primary-vaccination clones recurred post-booster (around 95% CD4, about 90% CD8).

In TCRdb, the 5' RACE reads were re-called with MiXCR into one record per CDR3 protein. The sample lists around 150,000 distinct CDR3 sequences, almost 7% occurring once. Germline values: CDR1 MNHEY, CDR2 SVGEGT. The CDR3 is made up of 17 amino acids. The V gene end was trimmed by 5 bases and the J gene end by 2 bases; junction bases not matched to a gene: 13. Sequencing used CD4+ T cells sorted from PBMCs, obtained 4 to 5 days after the first yellow fever vaccination. The gene calls are TRBV6-2 or TRBV6-3 and TRBJ2-5, with 8 positions matching TRBD2. This TCR came from a man between 18 and 35 years old who received the YFV17D yellow fever vaccine. CDR3 loop: CASSVGAGVALQETQYF. CDR3 in DNA: TGTGCCAGCAGTGTTGGAGCGGGGGTCGCCCTTCAAGAGACCCAGTACTTC.